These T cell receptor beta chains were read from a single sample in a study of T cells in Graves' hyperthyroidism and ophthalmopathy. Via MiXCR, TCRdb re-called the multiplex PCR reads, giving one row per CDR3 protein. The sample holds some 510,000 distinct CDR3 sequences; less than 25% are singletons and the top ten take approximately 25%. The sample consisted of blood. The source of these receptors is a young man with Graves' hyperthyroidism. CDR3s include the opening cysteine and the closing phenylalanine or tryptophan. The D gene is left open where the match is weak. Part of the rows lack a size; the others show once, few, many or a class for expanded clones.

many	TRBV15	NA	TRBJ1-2	TGTGCCACCAGCAGAGTCGGCTATGGCTACACCTTC	CATSRVGYGYTF
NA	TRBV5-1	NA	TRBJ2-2	TGCGCCAGCAGGCTCCTCTCGGACACCGGGGAGCTGTTTTTT	CASRLLSDTGELFF
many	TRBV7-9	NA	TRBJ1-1	TGTGCCAGCAGACCCTTGAACACTGAAGCTTTCTTT	CASRPLNTEAFF
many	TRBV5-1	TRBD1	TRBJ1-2	TGCGCCAGCAGCATACTTGAATTCGGGACAGGGAGAGGCTACACCTTC	CASSILEFGTGRGYTF
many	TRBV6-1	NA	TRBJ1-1	TGTGCCAGCAGTCGCAGGGGCACTGAAGCTTTCTTT	CASSRRGTEAFF
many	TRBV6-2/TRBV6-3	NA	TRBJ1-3	TGTGCCAGCAGCACTCTATGGACAACCTCTGGAAACACCATATATTTT	CASSTLWTTSGNTIYF
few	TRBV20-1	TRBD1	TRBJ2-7	TGCAGTGCTGAACACCGGGACAGGAGGTCCTACGAGCAGTACTTC	CSAEHRDRRSYEQYF
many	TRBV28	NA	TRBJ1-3	TGTGCCAGCAGTCCGGGGCCCTTCCTGGGAAACACCATATATTTT	CASSPGPFLGNTIYF
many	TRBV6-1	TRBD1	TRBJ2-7	TGTGCCAGCGGTAGCCCCACCCGGACAGGGTTCCACGAGCAGTACTTC	CASGSPTRTGFHEQYF
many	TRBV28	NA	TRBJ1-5	TGTGCCGCAACAGCGGCTGGTGGCAATCAGCCCCAGCATTTT	CAATAAGGNQPQHF
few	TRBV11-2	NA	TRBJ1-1	TGTGCCAGCAGCTTAGACCAGGGGCGGACTGAAGCTTTCTTT	CASSLDQGRTEAFF
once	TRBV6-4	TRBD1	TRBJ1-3	TGTGCCAGCAGTCGGACAGGGGGACGAGGAAACACCATATATTTT	CASSRTGGRGNTIYF
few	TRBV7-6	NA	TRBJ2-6	TGTGCCAGCAGCTCTGGGACCCTAGCGGGGGCCAACGTCCTGACTTTC	CASSSGTLAGANVLTF